This T cell receptor beta chain was profiled in a study of cytomegalovirus exposure and HLA in healthy donors. Whole-study findings and limits: There were about 160 TCR beta chains listed as cytomegalovirus-associated. The authors later found most CMV-associated TCR beta chains appeared HLA-restricted.

Remarks on this clone: What it binds is unknown.

The CDR3 has 14 residues. Germline CDR1 is KGHSH and CDR2 is LQKENI. Trimming cost V 5 bases and J 0 bases, with 8 bases left between them. PCR primers comprised 60 Vbeta and 13 Jbeta primers. Assay used: immunoSEQ multiplex PCR; TCRdb lists only in-frame clones, some missing. The sample yields over 150,000 clones, about four fifths seen once. The TCR comes from a male donor in good health and CMV-seropositive. The sample comprised PBMCs. The V and J genes are TRBV18 and TRBJ2-1, with D uncertain. DNA for the CDR3: TGTGCCAGCTCAATTCTGAGCTCCTACAATGAGCAGTTCTTC. This codes for CASSILSSYNEQFF.